A single sample gave rise to the 29 T cell receptor beta chains below, sequenced in a study of T-cell reconstitution after alpha-beta-depleted transplantation in children. The library targeted TCRbeta and was prepared with unique molecular identifiers. TCRdb called the PCR reads again in MiXCR, with one record for every CDR3 protein. The profile shows approximately 82,000 distinct CDR3 sequences, 15% to 17% of them singletons. The material sequenced was PBMCs, mostly from graft donor cells, taken 180 days after TCRalphabeta/CD19-depleted stem cell transplant. The origin of the receptors is a male patient between 2 and 9 years old who had a stem cell transplant for acute lymphoblastic leukemia, so the T cells may come from the graft donor.

In this sample, this clonotype turned up a few times. CDR3 in amino acids: CSVGRQGANEQFF. CDR3 DNA: TGCAGCGTTGGAAGACAGGGGGCAAATGAGCAGTTCTTC. The chain is built from TRBV29-1 and TRBJ2-1; TRBD1 agrees at 10 bases. CDR1 and CDR2 from the germline V gene are SQVTM and ANQGSEA. This CDR3 is 13 amino acids long. With 4 bases clipped from V and 7 bases from J, the junction kept 4 bases outside the gene matches.

Many counts were recorded for this clonotype. The CDR3 loop is CASSLGTANYGYTF. The CDR3 DNA reads as TGTGCCAGCAGCTTAGGGACTGCTAACTATGGCTACACCTTC. The chain carries TRBV7-2 and TRBJ1-2, with D unclear. The CDR3 length is 14 residues. Germline V gene data show CDR1 as SGHTA and CDR2 as FQGNSA. The V gene lost 1 base and the J gene lost 0 bases, with 6 bases spanning the gap.

The rearrangement joins TRBV12-3 or TRBV12-4 to TRBJ1-1, with D possibly being TRBD1 (6 bases). The CDR3 is 14 amino acids. Trimming cost V 5 bases and J 11 bases, with 21 bases left between them. CDR3 residues: CASSNTGTMGYAFF. CDR3 nucleotide sequence: TGTGCCAGCAGTAATACCGGGACAATGGGGTATGCTTTCTTT.

This clonotype showed up just a few times. The rearrangement links TRBV20-1 to TRBJ2-2; a possible D gene is TRBD2 (6 bases). CDR1 DFQATT and CDR2 SNEGSKA come from the germline V gene (reference sequence). The V and J ends lost 6 bases and 6 bases respectively, with 17 bases between them. This CDR3 contains 14 residues. The CDR3 spells CSAPRRGLAGELFF. CDR3 bases: TGCAGTGCCCCAAGGAGGGGACTTGCCGGGGAGCTGTTTTTT.

This chain uses TRBV5-5 with TRBJ2-5; 10 bases are a match to TRBD1. The germline gives CDR1 SGHKS, CDR2 YYEKEE (reference sequence). J was trimmed by 4 bases and V by 5 bases; bases with no gene match: 2. The CDR3 runs 13 residues. In nucleotides, the CDR3 is TGTGCCAGCAGGGACAGGGGGGGAGAGACCCAGTACTTC. It translates to CASRDRGGETQYF.

This clonotype was observed a handful of times. This chain links TRBV10-3 with TRBJ1-4; the match to TRBD1 covers 10 bases. This CDR3 is built from 15 residues. V trimming: 0 bases; J trimming: 6 bases; junction bases outside the gene matches: 1. CDR1 ENHRY and CDR2 SYGVKD come from the germline V gene. The CDR3 region has the DNA TGTGCCATCAGTGAGTCGGACAGGGGGGATGAAAAACTGTTTTTT. The encoded protein is CAISESDRGDEKLFF.

This clonotype was detected a few times. This sequence joins TRBV7-6 and TRBJ2-2; 9 nucleotides match TRBD1. Germline lookup yields CDR1 SGHVS and CDR2 FNYEAQ. Trimming removed 4 bases from V and 6 bases from J; junction bases left unmatched: 0. The CDR3 extends over 13 amino acids. As DNA, the CDR3 is TGTGCCAGCAGCTACAGGGGGCCCGGGGAGCTGTTTTTT. Protein product: CASSYRGPGELFF.

In this sample, this clonotype turned up many times. The rearrangement joins TRBV20-1 to TRBJ2-1; no definite D call. CDR1 and CDR2 (germline): DFQATT, SNEGSKA (reference sequence). The V and J ends lost 6 bases and 3 bases respectively, with 12 bases between them. The CDR3 extends over 13 amino acids. In DNA form, the CDR3 reads TGCAGTGCCCGGTCAGGCGGCTACAATGAGCAGTTCTTC. Translating gives CSARSGGYNEQFF.

In this sample, this clonotype turned up a few times. The chain is built from TRBV5-1 and TRBJ2-2, with 9 bases that match TRBD2. V shed 4 bases, J shed 4 bases, and the junction held 5 bases outside the gene matches. The germline V gene has CDR1 SGHRS and CDR2 YFSETQ. CDR3 size: 15 residues. For the CDR3, the DNA is TGCGCCAGCAGCGTCGGGACTAGCAGCACCGGGGAGCTGTTTTTT. Translating gives CASSVGTSSTGELFF.

The CDR3 here is CSARVPGGLETQYF. The CDR3 DNA sequence: TGCAGTGCTAGGGTACCAGGGGGGCTAGAGACCCAGTACTTC. This chain connects TRBV20-1 to TRBJ2-5; maybe TRBD1 (7 bases). From germline, CDR1 is DFQATT and CDR2 SNEGSKA (reference sequence). Deletions cut 3 bases from V and 4 bases from J, with 15 bases between. This CDR3 contains 14 residues.

The chain employs TRBV10-2 and TRBJ2-2; the D gene is possibly TRBD2 (5 bases). CDR1 and CDR2 from the germline V gene are WSHSY and SAAADI. The V end was cut by 5 bases, the J end by 6 bases, with 13 bases between. CDR3 length equals 14 residues. CDR3 protein: CASSPGLRSGELFF. The CDR3 DNA sequence: TGCGCCAGCAGTCCGGGGTTACGGTCCGGGGAGCTGTTTTTT.

In this sample, this clonotype turned up a few times. The chain employs TRBV4-1 and TRBJ2-1; 10 bases align to TRBD2. Germline loops: CDR1 MGHRA, CDR2 YSYEKL. Losses at the gene ends were 3 bases for V and 3 bases for J; bases not matched to a gene: 5. This CDR3 is built from 16 residues. The CDR3 reads CASSQRLAGNYNEQFF. For the CDR3, the DNA is TGCGCCAGCAGCCAGAGACTAGCGGGTAACTACAATGAGCAGTTCTTC.

In DNA form, the CDR3 reads TGTGCCAGCACGGCGGGGGGGCCCTACGAGCAGTACTTC. Translating it yields CASTAGGPYEQYF. The chain couples TRBV2 to TRBJ2-7; TRBD2 matches at 9 bases. The CDR3 consists of 13 residues. V shed 7 bases, J shed 2 bases, and the junction held 3 bases outside the gene matches. Germline V gene lookup returns CDR1 SNHLY and CDR2 FYNNEI.

The rearrangement links TRBV20-1 to TRBJ2-7; D possibly corresponds to TRBD1 (5 bases). Germline V gene lookup returns CDR1 DFQATT and CDR2 SNEGSKA (reference sequence). V was clipped by 7 bases and J by 3 bases, with 13 bases between them. The CDR3 covers 12 residues. The CDR3: CSVTDNYYEQYF. The CDR3 region has the DNA TGCAGTGTCACGGACAATTACTACGAGCAGTACTTC.

This clonotype was recorded at least ten times. V usage is TRBV29-1 and J usage is TRBJ1-2; D call uncertain. The germline CDR1 and CDR2 sequences are SQVTM and ANQGSEA. The CDR3 length is 11 residues. With 6 bases removed from V and 5 bases from J, the gap between germline ends came to 10 bases. The CDR3 protein is CSVRGRYGYTF. In DNA, the CDR3 is TGCAGCGTCCGGGGTCGGTATGGCTACACCTTC.

This chain uses TRBV7-6 with TRBJ2-7; the D gene is possibly TRBD1 (7 bases). This CDR3 is 18 amino acids long. Germline lookup yields CDR1 SGHVS and CDR2 FNYEAQ. The germline V and J ends were trimmed by 6 bases and 1 base, with 25 bases remaining between them. Written as DNA, the CDR3 is TGTGCCAGCAGTCCGACCGCGACAGGGCTCGGGGGATCCTACGAGCAGTACTTC. This translates into CASSPTATGLGGSYEQYF.

This clonotype was seen a handful of times. The CDR3 region has the DNA TGCAGTGCTAGTTTTCGGCTAGCGGATCACAATGAGCAGTTCTTC. This encodes CSASFRLADHNEQFF. The rearrangement joins TRBV20-1 to TRBJ2-1, with 7 bases lining up with TRBD2. The germline V gene has CDR1 DFQATT and CDR2 SNEGSKA (reference sequence). This CDR3 spans 15 amino acids. J gave up 5 bases and V 3 bases, and 10 bases lay outside the gene matches.

The table lists this clonotype with a few counts. The chain links TRBV20-1 to TRBJ2-4; D is uncertain. The CDR3 contains 13 residues. Germline V gives CDR1 DFQATT, CDR2 SNEGSKA (reference sequence). Trimming took off 7 bases at V and 9 bases at J, with 19 bases between the two ends. The CDR3 DNA is TGCAGTGATAGGAAAGCCCTAGATGGCATTCAGTACTTC. Protein: CSDRKALDGIQYF.

This clonotype came up a few times. This chain links TRBV7-2 with TRBJ2-5, with 10 positions matching TRBD2. Trimming took 2 bases from V and 2 from J; bases not matched to a gene: 17. Germline V CDR1 and CDR2: SGHTA, FQGNSA. The CDR3 contains 20 residues. CDR3 residues: CASSLSLAGALLAGQETQYF. CDR3 bases: TGTGCCAGCAGCTTATCCCTAGCGGGGGCCCTGCTTGCTGGACAAGAGACCCAGTACTTC.

There are many counts of this clonotype. CDR3 nucleotide sequence: TGTGCCACCAGCAGCGGACTCTCCACCGGGGAGCTGTTTTTT. As protein: CATSSGLSTGELFF. The chain carries TRBV15 and TRBJ2-2, with a possible D match to TRBD2 (5 bases). Germline CDR1 is LNHNV and CDR2 is YYDKDF (reference sequence). CDR3 length: 14 residues. The V end lost 3 bases, the J end lost 4 bases, and 9 bases lay between the germline ends.

This rearrangement joins TRBV27 to TRBJ1-2; 9 bases agree with TRBD1. V dropped 6 bases and J dropped 5; count of bases not matched to a gene: 10. CDR1 and CDR2 from the germline V gene are MNHEY and SMNVEV (reference sequence). The CDR3 consists of 15 residues. The CDR3 is CASSSLGTGSYGYTF. DNA for the CDR3: TGTGCCAGCAGCTCCCTAGGGACAGGGTCATATGGCTACACCTTC.

The rearrangement uses TRBV9 and TRBJ2-4, with 7 bases aligning to TRBD2. This CDR3 contains 16 residues. With V trimmed by 0 bases and J by 0 bases, 3 bases remained unmatched. CDR1 is SGDLS and CDR2 is YYNGEE in the germline V gene. The CDR3 bases are TGTGCCAGCAGCGTAGGGGAGGGGAGAGCCAAAAACATTCAGTACTTC. Protein sequence: CASSVGEGRAKNIQYF.

Only one count was recorded for this clonotype. The gene calls are TRBV20-1 and TRBJ1-1; D gene uncertain. The CDR3 sequence is 12 residues long. Trimming left V 0 bases short and J 8 bases short, with 10 bases between. Germline V lookup: CDR1 DFQATT, CDR2 SNEGSKA (reference sequence). In DNA, the CDR3 is TGCAGTGCTAGAGACGGGCGGCCCGAAGCTTTCTTT. It yields the protein CSARDGRPEAFF.

This clonotype was counted only a few times. The V and J genes are TRBV29-1 and TRBJ1-4; D gene uncertain. CDR1 SQVTM and CDR2 ANQGSEA come from the germline V gene. The V end lost 4 bases, the J end lost 3 bases, and 6 bases lay between the germline ends. This CDR3 is built from 12 residues. This CDR3 reads CSVGRSNEKLFF. The CDR3 DNA sequence: TGCAGCGTTGGACGGTCTAATGAAAAACTGTTTTTT.

This sequence joins TRBV12-3 or TRBV12-4 and TRBJ2-7, with 9 nucleotides matching TRBD1. Trimming at V came to 5 bases and at J to 7 bases, leaving 6 bases not matched to a gene. The CDR3 loop spans 13 amino acids. The CDR3 region is CASSRTGVREQYF. As DNA, the CDR3 is TGTGCCAGCAGTCGGACAGGGGTTCGGGAGCAGTACTTC.

The chain recombines TRBV7-6 with TRBJ2-5; TRBD1 agrees at 9 bases. The CDR3 covers 15 residues. CDR1 and CDR2 from the germline V gene are SGHVS and FNYEAQ. J was trimmed by 4 bases and V by 5 bases; bases with no gene match: 8. The CDR3 DNA reads as TGTGCCAGCAGCCTCCGGGACAGGGCTGGAGAGACCCAGTACTTC. Amino acid sequence: CASSLRDRAGETQYF. The variable domain in full, completed from reference TRBV7-6 and TRBJ2-5, reads GAGVSQSPRYKVTKRGQDVALRCDPISGHVSLYWYRQALGQGPEFLTYFNYEAQQDKSGLPNDRFSAERPEGSISTLTIQRTEQRDSAMYRCASSLRDRAGETQYFGPGTRLLVL.

This clonotype has just a few counts. The chain is built from TRBV5-1 and TRBJ2-1, with 7 bases lining up with TRBD1. The CDR3 extends over 17 amino acids. J was trimmed by 2 bases and V by 5 bases; bases with no gene match: 13. Germline CDR1 SGHRS, CDR2 YFSETQ. The chain's CDR3 is CASSSTLNRGPYNEQFF. In nucleotides, the CDR3 is TGCGCCAGCAGTTCGACGCTTAACAGGGGACCCTACAATGAGCAGTTCTTC.

This clonotype was seen only a few times. The rearrangement joins TRBV20-1 to TRBJ2-5; D tentatively reads TRBD1 or TRBD2 (5 bases each). Trimming took 1 base from V and 1 from J, leaving 13 bases between them. Germline CDR1 and CDR2: DFQATT and SNEGSKA (reference sequence). The CDR3 runs 15 residues. The CDR3 DNA reads as TGCAGTGCTAGAGCCACGATCGGGGCCCAAGAGACCCAGTACTTC. It codes for CSARATIGAQETQYF.

V and J are TRBV6-4 and TRBJ2-7; no definite D call. V was trimmed by 0 bases and J by 0 bases, leaving 12 bases between them. The CDR3 contains 16 residues. Germline CDR1 MRHNA, CDR2 SNTAGT. In nucleotides, the CDR3 is TGTGCCAGCAGTGACTCGTGTCGTTTGAGCTCCTACGAGCAGTACTTC. It yields the protein CASSDSCRLSSYEQYF.